A single T cell receptor beta chain is shown here with its context. Its target is not known. The cohort's ophthalmopathy patients, a group with duration under 3 months, had a Clinical Activity Score of at least 3 and a NOSPECS grade of at least 4. Amplification of TCR beta CDR3 regions used RNA as the template. RT-PCR in the first round (using the HTBI primer set) targeted the TCR CDR3. One entry per CDR3 protein, called by TCRdb with MiXCR from the multiplex PCR reads. This sample yields about 500,000 distinct CDR3 sequences, of which 17% are seen a single time; 15% to 20% belongs to the top ten. V shed 3 bases, J shed 0 bases, and the junction held 8 bases outside the gene matches. Germline values: CDR1 SGDLS, CDR2 YYNGEE. The CDR3 contains 17 residues. The data were obtained in a study of T cells in Graves' hyperthyroidism and ophthalmopathy. For the study at large: At initial diagnosis, before any treatment had begun, peripheral blood was obtained.

Points from the study as a whole: Blood also contained most expanded thyroid clonotypes above 0.001. Separation of ophthalmopathy from stable hyperthyroidism was achieved by a 13 V-J model.

Sequenced input: blood. The receptor's source is a woman aged 18-35 years with Graves' ophthalmopathy. This chain links TRBV9 with TRBJ2-2; TRBD1 matches 7 bases. CDR3 sequence (DNA): TGTGCCAGCAGCGGATCGCTACAGGGGACGAACACCGGGGAGCTGTTTTTT. Its protein is CASSGSLQGTNTGELFF.